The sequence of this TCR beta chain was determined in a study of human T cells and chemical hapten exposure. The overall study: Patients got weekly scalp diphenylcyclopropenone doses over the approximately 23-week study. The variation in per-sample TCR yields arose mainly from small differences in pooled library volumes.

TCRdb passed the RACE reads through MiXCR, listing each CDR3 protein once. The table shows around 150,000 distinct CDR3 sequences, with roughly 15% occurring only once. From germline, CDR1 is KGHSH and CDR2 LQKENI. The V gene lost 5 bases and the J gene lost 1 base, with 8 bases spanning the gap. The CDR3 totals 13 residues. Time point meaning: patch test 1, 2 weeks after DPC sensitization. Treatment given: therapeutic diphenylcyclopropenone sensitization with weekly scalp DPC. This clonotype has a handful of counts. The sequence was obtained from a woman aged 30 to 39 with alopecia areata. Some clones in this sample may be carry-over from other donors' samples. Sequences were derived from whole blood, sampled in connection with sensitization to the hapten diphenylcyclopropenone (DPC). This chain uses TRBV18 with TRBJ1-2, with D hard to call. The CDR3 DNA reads TGTGCCAGCTCAGAACAGTTTAACTATGGCTACACCTTC. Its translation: CASSEQFNYGYTF.